The present T cell receptor beta chain was sequenced within a study of blood T cell repertoires in COVID-19. Study overall: The samples span acute and convalescent COVID-19 from the United States, Italy and Spain. T cells, B-cell-depleted T cells, or PBMCs provided the cDNA or gDNA that served as material.

Per the original data handling: The assay estimated nucleated cells by amplifying reference gene primers. Some clones are missing from TCRdb's copy, which holds only in-frame ones; the method was immunoSEQ multiplex PCR. V and J calls and clone size are given by that table; D and trimming were obtained from the DNA. The table has hundreds of thousands of clones, about 90% seen once; the top ten hold less than 3.5%. This CDR3 has 16 amino acids. Germline V lookup: CDR1 SGHRS, CDR2 YFSETQ. J lost 0 bases, V lost 6 bases, and 10 bases had no gene match. V gene TRBV5-1 combines with J gene TRBJ2-5, with TRBD2 matching over 8 bases. Sequencing was done on a sample of peripheral blood. This clonotype was sampled from a woman younger than 35 who had recovered from COVID-19. The CDR3 is CASTRGVAGYQETQYF. In DNA, the CDR3 is TGCGCCAGCACAAGAGGGGTAGCGGGGTACCAAGAGACCCAGTACTTC. The variable domain in full, with the rest retrieved from reference TRBV5-1 and TRBJ2-5, is KAGVTQTPRYLIKTRGQQVTLSCSPISGHRSVSWYQQTPGQGLQFLFEYFSETQRNKGNFPGRFSGRQFSNSRSEMNVSTLELGDSALYLCASTRGVAGYQETQYFGPGTRLLVL.